This section outlines one T cell receptor beta chain sequence together with its context. The antigen remains unidentified. The sample is drawn from a study of cytomegalovirus exposure and HLA in healthy donors. Notes on the study in general: Analysis was performed later, and it showed HLA-associated TCR beta chains to be more clonally expanded than equally common others. According to an earlier analysis, most TCR beta V segments yielded productive rearrangements about 87% or about 30% of the time. Specificity for CMV antigens was confirmed in vitro for three of the CMV-associated chains. It was reportedly the case that the classifier diagnosed cytomegalovirus status with high specificity and sensitivity.

The PCR made use of 60 Vbeta and 13 Jbeta primers. The protocol was immunoSEQ multiplex PCR, while the TCRdb copy is restricted to in-frame clones and leaves out a portion. The sample has approximately 130,000 clones, roughly four fifths seen once. Germline loops: CDR1 MNHEY, CDR2 SMNVEV (reference sequence). The CDR3 runs 14 residues. Deletions cut 5 bases from V and 3 bases from J, with 11 bases between. The sample taken for sequencing was PBMCs. V is TRBV27 and J is TRBJ2-1; maybe TRBD2 (6 bases). The source is a female donor in good health and CMV-seropositive. CDR3 nucleotide sequence: TGTGCCAGCAGTCGGAGGGCAAGCTACAATGAGCAGTTCTTC. This sequence encodes CASSRRASYNEQFF.